This T cell receptor (beta chain) appears in the sequencing data of a study of regulatory T cells in long-lasting Graves disease. Study background: Treatment with antithyroid drugs for over 5 years, together with positive TSH receptor antibodies, meant persistent Graves' disease. General observations from the study: The persistent group shared 3,000 or so public clonotypes, more than the approximately 1,000 shared by new patients.

Time point specified: persistent/refractory GD, antithyroid drugs over 5 years with positive TRAb. Construction of the TCR library relied on RNA isolated from PBMCs. Notes on this clonotype: Its antigen remains unidentified.

Sequencing libraries for TCR beta were prepared with iRepertoire HTBI primers and Arm-PCR of CDR3 regions. TCRdb re-analysed the multiplex PCR reads in MiXCR, keeping a single row per CDR3 protein. The table includes 650,000 to 700,000 distinct CDR3 sequences, roughly 30% detected once. Per the germline V gene, CDR1 is ENHRY and CDR2 is SYGVKD. CDR3 length: 15 residues. V dropped 0 bases and J dropped 4 bases, with 12 bases sitting between them. The chain recombines TRBV10-3 with TRBJ1-1; D call uncertain. The sequence derives from a female donor with Graves disease. The sample here was peripheral blood mononuclear cells (PBMCs), taken when the disease was refractory, from a patient treated with antithyroid drugs. CDR3 region: CAISESTLAVTEAFF. In DNA, the CDR3 is TGTGCCATCAGTGAGTCGACTCTCGCCGTCACTGAAGCTTTCTTT.